The 26 T cell receptor beta chains given below trace back to one sample, sequenced in a study of blood T cell repertoires in COVID-19. Data came from immunoSEQ multiplex PCR; TCRdb stores just in-frame clones and leaves some out. The table shows about 190,000 clones, with about 90% occurring only once. The sample taken for sequencing was peripheral blood. The source is a man in his 60s with active or convalescent COVID-19.

The chain links TRBV6-5 to TRBJ2-7; 7 nucleotides line up with TRBD1. The CDR3 totals 13 residues. Germline CDR1 reads MNHEY; CDR2 reads SVGAGI. The V gene end was trimmed by 7 bases and the J gene end by 3 bases; junction bases not matched to a gene: 6. CDR3 loop: CASTRGQNYEQYF. The CDR3 nucleotides read TGTGCCAGCACCAGGGGACAGAACTACGAGCAGTACTTC.

The chain employs TRBV11-2 and TRBJ2-7, with TRBD1 matching 9 bases. The junction had 10 bases not matched to a gene; V was cut back by 6 bases and J by 4 bases. The length of the CDR3 is 15 residues. Germline CDR1 reads SGHAT; CDR2 reads FQNNGV. The CDR3 nucleotides read TGTGCCAGCAGAAAAATCCGGGACAGGGCTTACGAGCAGTACTTC. It encodes CASRKIRDRAYEQYF.

V gene TRBV7-7 combines with J gene TRBJ2-5; 8 positions match TRBD2. The CDR3 has 16 residues. V shed 1 base and J 0 bases; nucleotides not matched to a gene: 4. CDR1 and CDR2 (germline): SSHAT, FNYEAQ (reference sequence). CDR3 region: CASSLGAGAYQETQYF. The CDR3 DNA reads as TGTGCCAGCAGCTTAGGAGCGGGGGCCTACCAAGAGACCCAGTACTTC.

The chain employs TRBV5-1 and TRBJ2-5; TRBD2 matches at 7 bases. Germline values: CDR1 SGHRS, CDR2 YFSETQ. The CDR3 runs 14 residues. The V segment lost 1 base and the J segment 3 bases; nucleotides outside the gene matches: 3. In DNA form, the CDR3 reads TGCGCCAGCAGCTTGTATGGGGGGGAAGAGACCCAGTACTTC. Translation: CASSLYGGEETQYF.

This clone was recorded a few times. J is TRBJ2-5 and V is TRBV9; D may be TRBD1 (6 bases). Trimming stripped 4 bases from V and 4 bases from J, with 17 bases between. The CDR3 is made up of 15 amino acids. In germline, CDR1 is SGDLS, CDR2 YYNGEE. CDR3 protein: CASSLTQGFTETQYF. The CDR3 DNA is TGTGCCAGCAGCCTGACGCAGGGGTTCACAGAGACCCAGTACTTC.

CDR3 in DNA: TGCAGCGTTGAAGATCGGGACAGGGCCTACTACACCTTC. Its translation is CSVEDRDRAYYTF. The chain combines TRBV29-1 with TRBJ1-2, with 9 bases fitting TRBD1. Trimming took 0 bases from V and 10 from J; bases not matched to a gene: 6. CDR1 is SQVTM and CDR2 is ANQGSEA in the germline V gene. The CDR3 extends over 13 amino acids. Filled out from reference TRBV29-1 and TRBJ1-2, the complete variable domain reads SAVISQKPSRDICQRGTSLTIQCQVDSQVTMMFWYRQQPGQSLTLIATANQGSEATYESGFVIDKFPISRPNLTFSTLTVSNMSPEDSSIYLCSVEDRDRAYYTFGSGTRLTVV.

The chain has TRBV30 and TRBJ2-7; 8 nucleotides match TRBD1. V shed 0 bases and J 3 bases; nucleotides not matched to a gene: 7. The CDR3 length is 15 residues. The germline V gene encodes CDR1 GTSNPN and CDR2 SVGIG (reference sequence). CDR3 loop: CAWSVLDRDSYEQYF. The CDR3 DNA reads TGTGCCTGGAGTGTTCTGGACAGGGACAGCTACGAGCAGTACTTC.

This chain joins TRBV11-2 and TRBJ1-2; D not resolved. Looked up from germline, CDR1 is SGHAT and CDR2 is FQNNGV. V lost 2 bases and J 8 bases, leaving 24 bases between the germline ends. The CDR3 has 17 residues. This chain's CDR3 is CASSLNRFPRRDGGYTF. The DNA of the CDR3 is TGTGCCAGCAGCTTAAACCGGTTCCCCCGGCGGGATGGCGGCTACACCTTC.

To note about this clone: Other DNA sequences in this specimen translate into the identical CDR3. V gene TRBV3-1 (or the pseudogene TRBV3-2) combines with J gene TRBJ1-5; no definite D call. CDR3 length equals 12 residues. Germline assignment: CDR1 LGHDT and CDR2 YNNKEL (reference sequence). The V end was cut by 1 base, the J end by 7 bases, with 5 bases between. The DNA for the CDR3 is TGTGCCAGCAGCCAAGCGGGGCAGCCCCAGCATTTT. Amino acids: CASSQAGQPQHF.

The chain recombines TRBV29-1 with TRBJ2-5, with D perhaps TRBD2 (5 bases). CDR3 size: 12 residues. Trimming shortened V by 8 bases and J by 2 bases, and 12 bases separated the two germline ends. Looked up from germline, CDR1 is SQVTM and CDR2 is ANQGSEA. CDR3 protein: CSFLRGQETQYF. CDR3 coding DNA: TGCAGCTTTCTTCGGGGTCAAGAGACCCAGTACTTC.

This chain uses TRBV9 with TRBJ2-3; 8 nucleotides match TRBD2. V lost 0 bases and J lost 2; bases outside the gene matches: 8. The germline V gene encodes CDR1 SGDLS and CDR2 YYNGEE. The CDR3 sequence is 17 residues long. The CDR3 loop reads CASSVGSRGGPTDTQYF. The CDR3 region has the DNA TGTGCCAGCAGCGTAGGTAGTCGGGGGGGCCCCACAGATACGCAGTATTTT.

This chain uses TRBV5-1 with TRBJ2-5, with TRBD2 matching 7 bases. Germline CDR1 and CDR2: SGHRS and YFSETQ. V shed 4 bases, J shed 0 bases, and the junction held 12 bases outside the gene matches. This CDR3 is 17 amino acids long. CDR3 coding DNA: TGCGCCAGCAGCGGAGCTCCTCCCGGGAGGTACCAAGAGACCCAGTACTTC. Residues: CASSGAPPGRYQETQYF.

The rearrangement links TRBV2 to TRBJ2-7; TRBD2 matches 11 bases. Per germline, CDR1 SNHLY and CDR2 FYNNEI. Losses at the gene ends were 4 bases for V and 7 bases for J; bases not matched to a gene: 0. The CDR3 extends over 12 amino acids. CDR3 in amino acids: CASSVAGGEQYF. CDR3 DNA sequence: TGTGCCAGCAGTGTAGCGGGGGGGGAGCAGTACTTC.

The J gene is TRBJ1-6, the V gene TRBV4-1, with TRBD1 as a possible D gene (5 bases). Per the germline V gene, CDR1 is MGHRA and CDR2 is YSYEKL. Trimming shortened V by 1 base and J by 8 bases, and 12 bases separated the two germline ends. CDR3 length equals 15 residues. The CDR3 region is CASSQGGDFDSPLHF. The CDR3 nucleotides read TGCGCCAGCAGCCAAGGTGGGGACTTCGATTCACCCCTCCACTTT.

The chain employs TRBV21-1 and TRBJ1-2; the table's D call of TRBD1 was not tested on the DNA. TRBV21-1 has pseudogene status. The CDR3 extends over 14 amino acids. CDR3 sequence reads: CASSPSDRVWGYTF. The CDR3 DNA reads TGTGCCAGCAGCCCCTCGGACAGGGTTTGGGGCTACACCTTC.

The chain links TRBV15 to TRBJ1-4; D is ambiguous. CDR3 length: 13 residues. In germline, CDR1 is LNHNV, CDR2 YYDKDF (reference sequence). The ends were cut back, 0 bases at V and 5 bases at J, with 4 bases in the middle. The CDR3 coding sequence is TGTGCCACCAGCAGAGATCGGAATGAAAAACTGTTTTTT. Translating gives CATSRDRNEKLFF.

The chain couples TRBV4-1 to TRBJ1-2; 7 bases map to TRBD1. V lost 3 bases, J lost 2 bases, and 6 bases stayed unmatched. The CDR3 is 15 residues long. Germline V gives CDR1 MGHRA, CDR2 YSYEKL. The CDR3 DNA reads TGCGCCAGCAGCCAGGGACAGCTACCCAACTATGGCTACACCTTC. It codes for CASSQGQLPNYGYTF.

This clone is a singleton in its sample. The V gene is TRBV15, the J gene TRBJ1-3, with D maybe TRBD1 (6 bases). Germline CDR1 reads LNHNV; CDR2 reads YYDKDF (reference sequence). V gave up 7 bases and J gave up 2 bases, with 12 bases separating them. The CDR3 covers 14 residues. DNA of the CDR3: TGTGCCACCACCAGGACAGCAACTGGAAACACCATATATTTT. Translation gives CATTRTATGNTIYF.

The chain has TRBV5-1 and TRBJ1-5; D might be TRBD1 (6 bases). Trimming shortened V by 5 bases and J by 6 bases, and 9 bases separated the two germline ends. The CDR3 loop spans 12 amino acids. Per the germline V gene, CDR1 is SGHRS and CDR2 is YFSETQ. The CDR3 sequence is CASRPGVQPQHF. CDR3 sequence (DNA): TGCGCCAGCAGACCAGGGGTTCAGCCCCAGCATTTT.

V and J are TRBV2 and TRBJ1-6; 7 bases are shared with TRBD1. V lost 1 base to trimming and J lost 6 bases; unmatched junction nucleotides: 3. Germline V CDR1 and CDR2: SNHLY, FYNNEI. The CDR3 contains 15 residues. The CDR3 sequence is CASSEVRQGNSPLHF. The CDR3 bases are TGTGCCAGCAGTGAAGTCCGACAGGGTAATTCACCCCTCCACTTT.

Concerning this clone: The sample carries other DNA sequences with the same CDR3. The chain uses TRBV6-5 and TRBJ2-7; D possibly corresponds to TRBD1 (6 bases). Germline V gene data show CDR1 as MNHEY and CDR2 as SVGAGI. The CDR3 runs 13 residues. V lost 5 bases to trimming and J lost 3 bases, with 11 bases between them. CDR3 sequence (DNA): TGTGCCAGCAGTAGGGACATCAGCTACGAGCAGTACTTC. It translates to CASSRDISYEQYF.

This clone came up a few times. The rearrangement uses TRBV9 and TRBJ2-6; D is possibly TRBD1 (6 bases). With 5 bases removed from V and 2 bases from J, the gap between germline ends came to 11 bases. The germline V gene encodes CDR1 SGDLS and CDR2 YYNGEE. The CDR3 totals 15 residues. CDR3 residues: CASSRRGAGANVLTF. The CDR3 DNA follows: TGTGCCAGCAGTCGCAGGGGTGCTGGGGCCAACGTCCTGACTTTC.

The gene calls are TRBV25-1 and TRBJ1-6; D ambiguous. Germline assignment: CDR1 MGHDK and CDR2 SYGVNS. Trimming left V 0 bases short and J 6 bases short, with 6 bases between. The CDR3 covers 14 residues. The CDR3 DNA sequence: TGTGCCAGCAGTGAATACGACTCTAATTCACCCCTCCACTTT. The encoded protein is CASSEYDSNSPLHF.

This clone appeared once. This sequence joins TRBV6-2 or TRBV6-3 and TRBJ1-2; D is undetermined. The germline V gene encodes CDR1 MNHEY and CDR2 SVGEGT. Trimming pared 2 bases from V and 3 bases from J, leaving 10 bases between. The CDR3 totals 14 residues. CDR3 protein: CASSYVSRDYGYTF. CDR3 DNA: TGTGCCAGCAGTTACGTCAGTCGGGACTATGGCTACACCTTC.

The chain carries TRBV27 and TRBJ1-5; TRBD1 is a possible D gene (5 bases). V lost 0 bases, J lost 3 bases, and 9 bases lay in between. This CDR3 region has 15 residues. In germline, CDR1 is MNHEY, CDR2 SMNVEV (reference sequence). The DNA of the CDR3 is TGTGCCAGCAGTTTATCATGGGGGGACAATCAGCCCCAGCATTTT. Its protein product is CASSLSWGDNQPQHF.

V is TRBV11-2 and J is TRBJ1-1; the match to TRBD1 covers 7 bases. The CDR3 is made up of 14 amino acids. With 1 base clipped from V and 5 bases from J, the junction kept 4 bases outside the gene matches. The V gene's germline CDR1 is SGHAT and CDR2 FQNNGV. The CDR3 nucleotides read TGTGCCAGCAGCTTAGGACAGGGAGTTACTGAAGCTTTCTTT. Protein product: CASSLGQGVTEAFF.